The next 25 T cell receptor beta chains were all read from a single sample in a study of cytomegalovirus exposure and HLA in healthy donors. It was with 60 Vbeta and 13 Jbeta primers that the PCR ran. Sequenced by immunoSEQ multiplex PCR; TCRdb stores in-frame clones only, minus some. The sample records 200,000 or so clones, around 77% being singletons. Material: PBMCs. These receptor sequences come from a woman aged 25 to 39 in good health and CMV-seronegative.

The chain combines TRBV7-9 with TRBJ1-5; weak D call: TRBD1 (6 bases). V was trimmed by 5 bases and J by 5 bases, leaving 16 bases between them. Germline V gene sequence: CDR1 SEHNR, CDR2 FQNEAQ (reference sequence). There are 15 residues in the CDR3. CDR3: CASSRTKAGDQPQHF. The CDR3 nucleotides are TGTGCCAGCAGCCGCACGAAGGCAGGGGATCAGCCCCAGCATTTT. The full variable domain, rest sourced from reference TRBV7-9 and TRBJ1-5, is DTGVSQNPRHKITKRGQNVTFRCDPISEHNRLYWYRQTLGQGPEFLTYFQNEAQLEKSRLLSDRFSAERPKGSFSTLEIQRTEQGDSAMYLCASSRTKAGDQPQHFGDGTRLSIL.

V and J are TRBV2 and TRBJ2-7; D not certain. The CDR3 spans 14 residues. Per the germline V gene, CDR1 is SNHLY and CDR2 is FYNNEI. With 6 bases removed from V and 0 bases from J, the gap between germline ends came to 12 bases. The DNA for the CDR3 is TGTGCCAGCAGGGGTCAGGAAGGCTCCTACGAGCAGTACTTC. Translation: CASRGQEGSYEQYF.

The rearrangement joins TRBV19 to TRBJ1-1; no reliable D call. The CDR3 has 11 residues. Germline CDR1 and CDR2: LNHDA and SQIVND (reference sequence). Trimming shortened V by 5 bases and J by 4 bases, and 5 bases separated the two germline ends. For the CDR3, the DNA is TGTGCCAGTAGTTACACCACTGAAGCTTTCTTT. Amino acids: CASSYTTEAFF.

The CDR3 sequence: CASSFRDFPGTGDPPLHF. CDR3 nucleotide sequence: TGTGCCAGCAGTTTTCGGGACTTCCCCGGGACAGGGGACCCACCCCTCCACTTT. The V call is TRBV27, the J call TRBJ1-6; 10 bases are shared with TRBD1. V dropped 3 bases and J dropped 11; count of bases not matched to a gene: 16. This CDR3 contains 18 residues. Germline assignment: CDR1 MNHEY and CDR2 SMNVEV (reference sequence).

This clone turned up a few times. Other DNA sequences in this specimen translate into the identical CDR3. This rearrangement joins TRBV27 to TRBJ1-5, with D tentatively TRBD1 (6 bases). V was trimmed by 6 bases and J by 1 base, leaving 10 bases between them. The CDR3 has 14 amino acids. Germline lookup yields CDR1 MNHEY and CDR2 SMNVEV (reference sequence). The CDR3 bases are TGTGCCAGCAGGACAGGCGGGAGCAATCAGCCCCAGCATTTT. Translating it yields CASRTGGSNQPQHF.

This chain links TRBV6-1 with TRBJ1-2, with 8 positions matching TRBD1. The V segment lost 6 bases and the J segment 7 bases; nucleotides outside the gene matches: 7. The CDR3 length is 13 residues. Per germline, CDR1 MNHNS and CDR2 SASEGT. For the CDR3, the DNA is TGTGCCAGCAGCGCGACAGGGGTTGGTGGCTACACCTTC. Amino acid sequence: CASSATGVGGYTF.

The V gene is TRBV11-2, the J gene TRBJ2-1, with a weak D call TRBD1 (6 bases). This CDR3 spans 18 amino acids. Trimming took off 3 bases at V and 0 bases at J, with 18 bases between the two ends. The germline V gene encodes CDR1 SGHAT and CDR2 FQNNGV. Here the CDR3 reads CASSFFTDRISSYNEQFF. CDR3 nucleotide sequence: TGTGCCAGCAGCTTTTTCACCGACAGGATTAGCTCCTACAATGAGCAGTTCTTC.

The chain has TRBV2 and TRBJ2-1; D gene uncertain. Germline V CDR1 and CDR2: SNHLY, FYNNEI. CDR3 length equals 15 residues. Trimming removed 4 bases from V and 0 bases from J, with 10 bases in between. The CDR3 sequence is CASSVGRSSYNEQFF. The DNA for the CDR3 is TGTGCCAGCAGTGTGGGCAGGTCCTCCTACAATGAGCAGTTCTTC.

The J gene is TRBJ2-1, the V gene TRBV6-6, with 13 bases aligning to TRBD2. This CDR3 is built from 14 residues. Germline trimming cut 7 bases from V and 6 bases from J; bases unmatched to any gene: 3. CDR1 is MNHNY, CDR2 SVGAGI, per germline (reference sequence). CDR3 sequence (DNA): TGTGCCAGCACACTAGCGGGGGGGACCAATGAGCAGTTCTTC. Amino acid sequence: CASTLAGGTNEQFF.

The chain combines TRBV2 with TRBJ1-5; no definite D call. Germline V gene sequence: CDR1 SNHLY, CDR2 FYNNEI. Trimming left V 5 bases short and J 6 bases short, with 17 bases between. This CDR3 spans 15 amino acids. The CDR3 is CASSRTLGGSQPQHF. CDR3 DNA: TGTGCCAGCAGTAGGACCCTGGGTGGGAGTCAGCCCCAGCATTTT. Using reference TRBV2 and TRBJ1-5 for the parts outside the CDR3, the full variable domain is EPEVTQTPSHQVTQMGQEVILRCVPISNHLYFYWYRQILGQKVEFLVSFYNNEISEKSEIFDDQFSVERPDGSNFTLKIRSTKLEDSAMYFCASSRTLGGSQPQHFGDGTRLSIL.

The CDR3 sequence is CASSTLQGLKNIQYF. The CDR3, as DNA: TGTGCCAGCAGCACCCTACAGGGCTTAAAAAACATTCAGTACTTC. V and J are TRBV7-9 and TRBJ2-4, with D possibly TRBD1 on 6 matching bases. CDR3 size: 15 residues. Germline CDR1 SEHNR, CDR2 FQNEAQ (reference sequence). V was trimmed by 5 bases and J by 4 bases, leaving 15 bases between them.

Here the CDR3 DNA reads TGCGCCAGCAGCTCCCTGACGGGAGAGACCCAGTACTTC. This codes for CASSSLTGETQYF. The rearrangement links TRBV5-1 to TRBJ2-5; D is unresolved. The ends were cut back, 3 bases at V and 4 bases at J, with 10 bases in the middle. CDR1 SGHRS and CDR2 YFSETQ come from the germline V gene. This CDR3 contains 13 residues.

The chain uses TRBV5-1 and TRBJ1-6, with TRBD1 matching 8 bases. With 4 bases clipped from V and 2 bases from J, the junction kept 8 bases outside the gene matches. The CDR3 sequence is 17 residues long. The germline CDR1 and CDR2 sequences are SGHRS and YFSETQ. The CDR3 reads CASSLGTGDAYNSPLHF. The CDR3 DNA sequence: TGCGCCAGCAGCCTAGGGACAGGCGACGCCTATAATTCACCCCTCCACTTT.

This clone turned up a few times. The CDR3 reads CASRPNAGPSRGPLHF. CDR3 sequence (DNA): TGCGCCAGCAGGCCCAATGCGGGACCTAGCAGGGGGCCCCTCCACTTT. The V gene is TRBV10-2, the J gene TRBJ1-6; 7 bases line up with TRBD1. Germline V gene sequence: CDR1 WSHSY, CDR2 SAAADI. This CDR3 has 16 amino acids. The ends lost 6 bases at V and 13 bases at J; junction bases unmatched: 18.

This clone has only a few counts. V usage is TRBV18 and J usage is TRBJ2-5, with 7 positions matching TRBD2. This CDR3 contains 17 residues. V lost 3 bases, J lost 7 bases, and 17 bases stayed unmatched. CDR1 and CDR2 (germline): KGHSH, LQKENI. The CDR3 sequence: CASSPKVDWAGDGTQYF. In DNA form, the CDR3 reads TGTGCCAGCTCACCCAAAGTAGATTGGGCGGGAGACGGGACCCAGTACTTC.

V and J are TRBV19 and TRBJ2-5; no definite D call. The CDR3 sequence is 15 residues long. V lost 7 bases and J 2 bases, leaving 17 bases between the germline ends. Looked up from germline, CDR1 is LNHDA and CDR2 is SQIVND (reference sequence). The CDR3 coding sequence is TGTGCCAGTACCAGGCCCCGACGTCTGCAAGAGACCCAGTACTTC. Amino acid sequence: CASTRPRRLQETQYF.

This chain links TRBV4-1 with TRBJ2-5, with D tentatively TRBD2 (5 bases). The last part of the DNA fits TRBJ2-7 better; the J call may be wrong. Germline V gene data show CDR1 as MGHRA and CDR2 as YSYEKL. CDR3 length: 14 residues. CDR3 sequence reads: CASSQVISAGEQYF. DNA for the CDR3: TGCGCCAGCAGCCAAGTAATTAGCGCGGGCGAGCAGTACTTC.

V and J are TRBV15 and TRBJ2-7; TRBD1 is a possible D gene (5 bases). Per germline, CDR1 LNHNV and CDR2 YYDKDF (reference sequence). This CDR3 has 15 residues. Trimming removed 0 bases from V and 5 bases from J, with 14 bases in between. The CDR3 region has the DNA TGTGCCACCAGCAGAGATAGGTCAGGGTGGAACGAGCAGTACTTC. It yields the protein CATSRDRSGWNEQYF.

As DNA, the CDR3 is TGTGCCAGCAGTGATGGGGGGGGCTATGAGACCCAGTACTTC. It encodes CASSDGGGYETQYF. The V and J genes are TRBV6-1 and TRBJ2-5; D is perhaps TRBD2 (7 bases). Trimming removed 3 bases at V and 5 bases at J, with 13 bases between. Germline V lookup: CDR1 MNHNS, CDR2 SASEGT. The CDR3 is 14 amino acids.

This clone is a singleton in its sample. This chain connects TRBV29-1 to TRBJ2-3; D not resolved. Germline-derived CDR1 and CDR2 are SQVTM and ANQGSEA. The V and J ends lost 7 bases and 2 bases respectively, with 4 bases between them. This CDR3 has 10 residues. CDR3 loop: CSGLTDTQYF. The CDR3 DNA reads as TGCAGCGGGCTCACAGATACGCAGTATTTT.

This clone was observed a handful of times. V usage is TRBV23-1 and J usage is TRBJ2-5, with unresolved D. The J call is uncertain, as TRBJ2-7 better fits the DNA end. TRBV23-1 carries the ORF label, with uncertain function. The CDR3 runs to 14 residues. The chain's CDR3 is CASSLLTPAYEQYF. The CDR3 coding sequence is TGCGCCAGCAGCCTATTAACTCCCGCCTACGAGCAGTACTTC.

This chain uses TRBV10-3 with TRBJ2-7, with D tentatively TRBD2 (5 bases). Per germline, CDR1 ENHRY and CDR2 SYGVKD. Trimming shortened V by 3 bases and J by 0 bases, and 15 bases separated the two germline ends. The CDR3 covers 16 residues. The CDR3 sequence: CAISDFYTRSSYEQYF. CDR3 nucleotides: TGTGCCATCAGTGATTTCTATACTAGGAGCTCCTACGAGCAGTACTTC.

The J gene is TRBJ1-5, the V gene TRBV18; TRBD1 matches 9 bases. The CDR3 is 15 residues long. Germline V gene sequence: CDR1 KGHSH, CDR2 LQKENI. With V trimmed by 5 bases and J by 3 bases, 5 bases remained unmatched. For the CDR3, the DNA is TGTGCCAGCTCATGGGACAGGGCTGTCAATCAGCCCCAGCATTTT. This encodes CASSWDRAVNQPQHF.

Concerning this clone: Other DNA sequences in the same sample also yield this CDR3. CDR3 sequence reads: CASSPSGDLYGYTF. Here the CDR3 DNA reads TGTGCCAGCTCACCCTCGGGGGACCTCTATGGCTACACCTTC. The chain joins TRBV18 to TRBJ1-2, with a weak D call TRBD1 (5 bases). The germline V and J ends were trimmed by 3 bases and 4 bases, with 12 bases remaining between them. This CDR3 is 14 amino acids long. Germline V gene data show CDR1 as KGHSH and CDR2 as LQKENI.

The rearrangement uses TRBV4-2 and TRBJ2-5; 11 bases are a match to TRBD2. J lost 5 bases, V lost 0 bases, and 5 bases had no gene match. The germline V gene encodes CDR1 LGHNA and CDR2 YNFKEQ. This CDR3 is 16 amino acids long. The CDR3 DNA follows: TGTGCCAGCAGCCAAGATCTTAGCGGGGGGGTGGAGACCCAGTACTTC. Encoded protein: CASSQDLSGGVETQYF.